These 5 T cell receptor beta chains originate from one sample sequenced in a study of T cell responses to AZD1222 COVID-19 vaccine. Sequencing was performed with immunoSEQ multiplex PCR; in TCRdb, only in-frame clones are kept and a portion is missing. The data show approximately 140,000 clones, approximately 90% seen once. Sequenced material: peripheral blood, taken on day 0 of AZD1222 vaccination. Source of these receptors: an adult in good health.

The chain has TRBV30 and TRBJ2-1; D call uncertain. The CDR3 covers 11 residues. V lost 1 base and J lost 6, with 4 bases in between. Germline lookup yields CDR1 GTSNPN and CDR2 SVGIG (reference sequence). DNA for the CDR3: TGTGCCTGGAGTGAGAGCAATGAGCAGTTCTTC. It specifies CAWSESNEQFF.

The table lists this clone with a count of one. The chain has TRBV4-3 and TRBJ1-5; D not resolved. The ends were cut back, 1 base at V and 0 bases at J, with 10 bases in the middle. The CDR3 is 16 amino acids. From germline, CDR1 is LGHNA and CDR2 YSLEER. Here the CDR3 reads CASSQGAGNSNQPQHF. Here the CDR3 DNA reads TGCGCCAGCAGCCAAGGAGCGGGTAATAGCAATCAGCCCCAGCATTTT.

The CDR3 coding sequence is TGTGCCAGAAGCTCCTCCGGAACTAGCGGGATAGAAACGACGACCGAGCAGTACTTC. Its translation: CARSSSGTSGIETTTEQYF. The J gene is TRBJ2-7, the V gene TRBV5-3, with 10 bases identical to TRBD2. Being an ORF, TRBV5-3 has a function that is uncertain. Unmatched junction bases numbered 21, after V lost 3 bases and J lost 6 bases. The CDR3 contains 19 residues.

J is TRBJ1-6 and V is TRBV9; perhaps TRBD1 as D (5 bases). Deletions cut 4 bases from V and 0 bases from J, with 14 bases between. Germline V gives CDR1 SGDLS, CDR2 YYNGEE. The CDR3 extends over 17 amino acids. CDR3 DNA sequence: TGTGCCAGCAGCCCGGGACCCTACAGCTCCTATAATTCACCCCTCCACTTT. Its translation is CASSPGPYSSYNSPLHF.

The rearrangement links TRBV28 to TRBJ2-7; D is unresolved. The CDR3 runs to 13 residues. V was shortened by 8 bases and J by 6 bases, with 17 bases between the two germline ends. The germline gives CDR1 MDHEN, CDR2 SYDVKM. Here the CDR3 DNA reads TGTGCCAGCGGTACGGGCCTCCCCTTCGAGCAGTACTTC. Protein: CASGTGLPFEQYF.